The present TCR beta chain was sequenced within a study of blood T cells in healthy people across ages. The germline V and J ends were trimmed by 2 bases and 2 bases, with 9 bases remaining between them. Germline V lookup: CDR1 SNHLY, CDR2 FYNNEI. The CDR3 covers 14 residues. The donors, healthy Caucasians from Russia, were aged about 6 to 95. With respect to this clonotype: Its antigen is currently unknown.

Findings of the study overall: PBMCs went unsorted, and a conclusive naive versus antigen-experienced comparison was therefore prevented. Percentage of naive T cells showed a strong correlation with TCR beta diversity.

It was with a sample-barcoded 5' primer and a J-beta primer mix that a second PCR of about 7 to 12 cycles was run. The authors tagged each cDNA molecule using a template-switch adaptor with 12 random nucleotides. TCRdb re-derived calls from the 5' RACE reads in MiXCR, one entry per CDR3 protein. Of over a million distinct CDR3 sequences in the sample, 45% were seen once. Sequencing used blood. This chain connects TRBV2 to TRBJ2-5; D not certain. The sequence derives from a woman aged 55-69 years in good health. The CDR3 DNA is TGTGCCAGCAGTGAAACCCGCATGCAAGAGACCCAGTACTTC. This translates into CASSETRMQETQYF.